This T cell receptor beta chain appears in the sequencing data of a study of blood T cell repertoires in COVID-19 (dated by TCRdb to 2018 to 2020). A note on the overall study: The collaborator samples originated in the United States, Italy and Spain and spanned the acute and convalescent phases of COVID-19. The material from the prospective study consisted of cDNA or gDNA derived from T cells, B-cell-depleted T cells, or PBMCs. Subjects who had been exposed to COVID-19, were actively infected with it, or had recovered from it provided the deeply sampled blood TCRbeta repertoires that made up the dataset. The repertoires were released in a freely available public database meant as a resource for research on the immune response to SARS-CoV-2. Samples came from the ongoing ImmuneRACE study (first 160 participants) plus 1,254 subjects from 6 global collaborators. The sample metadata nearly always contained a de-identified subject ID, COVID-19 status, age in years and sex. HLA class I and class II types, where available, came from metadata supplied by the sample provider rather than from assay-based typing.

Participants in the prospective study were enrolled through a virtual design, were aged about 18 to 100 years, and lived in some 24 United States geographic areas. To assign participants to cohorts, the prospective study relied on clinical history that participants themselves reported in a screening survey and a study questionnaire. For ImmuneRACE Cohort 3, a participant was defined as recovered based on two consecutive negative NP/OP PCR tests, clearance by a healthcare professional, or resolution of symptoms. In the prospective study, mobile phlebotomists collected whole blood, serum and a nasopharyngeal or oropharyngeal swab from each participant. Over a 2-month period, participants in the prospective study had the option of providing additional blood draws and questionnaires. Prospective study blood samples were shipped either frozen or at room temperature before DNA extraction. Concerning this clone itself: No antigen is known for it. No per-base quality is available; no much larger clone lies one base away.

Study-wide findings and limitations: The quantity of clinical and demographic metadata differed by source and by participant and was supplied without curation.

The immunoSEQ Assay, a bias-controlled multiplex PCR, was used to amplify TCRbeta CDR3 regions from genomic DNA. For the original study's pipeline: The number of nucleated cells in each sample was estimated by amplification of reference gene primers within the assay. To quantify the absolute abundance of each unique TCRbeta CDR3 rearrangement, sequence reads were collapsed and filtered. Productive Simpson clonality was computed per sample as the square root of Simpson's diversity index over productive rearrangements. Not all clones reach the TCRdb copy of this immuneACCESS table, which keeps in-frame sequences only. Checked studies attribute under half of the gap to unresolved V genes and leave the rest unexplained. V and J calls and clone size come straight from that table; D and trimming were deduced from the DNA. This sample comprises about 200,000 clones, more than 80% of them detected only once. The ten largest account for 1.2% of the sample.

CDR1 and CDR2, looked up from the germline V gene, are SQVTM and ANQGSEA. The CDR3 numbers 13 residues from cysteine through phenylalanine. Only the CDR3 region is kept as DNA, spanning 39 bases read in frame from base 1. V is cut back by 6 bases and J by 0 bases, with 2 bases in the junction unmatched. The origin of this receptor is a young man who had recovered from COVID-19. Sequencing input: PBMCs or T cells enriched from blood (not recorded which). The receptor chain draws on TRBV29-1 and TRBJ1-5, and TRBD1 aligns with 7 junction nucleotides. CDR3 loop: CSVAGGSNQPQHF. The nucleotide sequence reads TGCAGCGTCGCAGGGGGTAGCAATCAGCCCCAGCATTTT.